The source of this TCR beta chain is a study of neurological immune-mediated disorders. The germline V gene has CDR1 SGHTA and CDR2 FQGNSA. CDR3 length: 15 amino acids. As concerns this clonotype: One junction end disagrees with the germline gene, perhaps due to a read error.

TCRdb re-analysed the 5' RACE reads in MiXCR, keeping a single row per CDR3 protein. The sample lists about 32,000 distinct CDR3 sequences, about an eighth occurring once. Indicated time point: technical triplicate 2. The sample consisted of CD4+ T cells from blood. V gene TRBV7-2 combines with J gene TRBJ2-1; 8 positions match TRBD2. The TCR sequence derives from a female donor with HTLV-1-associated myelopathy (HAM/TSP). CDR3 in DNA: TGTGCCAACAGCACCGGACTAGCCCCAGAAAATGATCAGTTCTTC. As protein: CANSTGLAPENDQFF. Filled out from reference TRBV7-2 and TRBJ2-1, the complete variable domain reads GAGVSQSPSNKVTEKGKDVELRCDPISGHTALYWYRQSLGQGLEFLIYFQGNSAPDKSGLPSDRFSAERTGGSVSTLTIQRTQQEDSAVYLCANSTGLAPENDQFFGPGTRLTVL.